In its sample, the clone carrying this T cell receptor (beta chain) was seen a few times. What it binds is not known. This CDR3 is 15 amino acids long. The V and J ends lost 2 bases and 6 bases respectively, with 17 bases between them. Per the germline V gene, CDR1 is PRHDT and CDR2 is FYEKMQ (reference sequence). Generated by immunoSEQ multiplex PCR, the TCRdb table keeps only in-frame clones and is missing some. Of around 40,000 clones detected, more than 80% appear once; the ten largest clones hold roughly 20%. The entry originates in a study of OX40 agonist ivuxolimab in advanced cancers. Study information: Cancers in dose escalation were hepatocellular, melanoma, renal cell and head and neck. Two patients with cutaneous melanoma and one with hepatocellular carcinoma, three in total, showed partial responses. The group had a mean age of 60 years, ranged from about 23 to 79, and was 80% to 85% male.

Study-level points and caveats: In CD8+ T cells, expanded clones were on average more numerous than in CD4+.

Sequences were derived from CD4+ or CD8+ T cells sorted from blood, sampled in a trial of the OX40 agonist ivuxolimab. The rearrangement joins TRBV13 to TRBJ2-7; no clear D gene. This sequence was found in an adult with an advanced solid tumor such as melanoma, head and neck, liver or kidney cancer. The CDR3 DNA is TGTGCCAGCAGCTTATTTAATTACCTGGTTACCGAGCAGTACTTC. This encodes CASSLFNYLVTEQYF.